This is a list of T cell receptor beta chains from one sample in a study of cytomegalovirus exposure and HLA in healthy donors. TCRdb's copy holds only in-frame clones and misses some; the assay was immunoSEQ multiplex PCR. The data show approximately 160,000 clones, around four fifths seen once. The sample comprised PBMCs. The receptors were sampled from a woman aged 18-29 years in good health and CMV-seronegative. The CDR3 runs from the conserved cysteine through the conserved F or W. A D gene is named only where the DNA matches it firmly. The listing skips clone size in some rows; elsewhere it reads once, few, many or a size class.

j_gene: TRBJ1-1; v_gene: TRBV11-3; abundance: few; d_gene: NA; CDR3nt: TGTGCCAGCAGCTTTCAGGAAAACACTGAAGCTTTCTTT; CDR3aa: CASSFQENTEAFF
j_gene: TRBJ1-1; v_gene: TRBV29-1; abundance: once; d_gene: NA; CDR3nt: TGCAGCGTTGAAGGACAGAGGAACACTGAAGCTTTCTTT; CDR3aa: CSVEGQRNTEAFF
j_gene: TRBJ1-3; v_gene: TRBV4-1; abundance: NA; d_gene: NA; CDR3nt: TGCGCCAGCAGCCAAGTAGAAGGGGTCGGAAACACCATATATTTT; CDR3aa: CASSQVEGVGNTIYF
j_gene: TRBJ1-6; v_gene: TRBV11-2; abundance: NA; d_gene: TRBD1; CDR3nt: TGTGCCAGCAGCTCTATCCGGGACAGGTTTACCAGTGGTTCACCCCTCCACTTT; CDR3aa: CASSSIRDRFTSGSPLHF
j_gene: TRBJ2-1; v_gene: TRBV5-6; abundance: NA; d_gene: NA; CDR3nt: TGTGCCAGCAGCTTCCAAGCCGATGAGCAGTTCTTC; CDR3aa: CASSFQADEQFF
j_gene: TRBJ2-5; v_gene: TRBV5-1; abundance: NA; d_gene: NA; CDR3nt: TGCGCCAGCAGCTGGACAGATCGAGAGACCCAGTACTTC; CDR3aa: CASSWTDRETQYF
j_gene: TRBJ1-3; v_gene: TRBV6-6; abundance: once; d_gene: TRBD1; CDR3nt: TGTGCCAGCAGTCCCCGGACAGGGTCCTCTGGAAACACCATATATTTT; CDR3aa: CASSPRTGSSGNTIYF
j_gene: TRBJ1-3; v_gene: TRBV29-1; abundance: NA; d_gene: NA; CDR3nt: TGCAGCGTTGAAGCTGACAGATCCTCTGGAAACACCATATATTTT; CDR3aa: CSVEADRSSGNTIYF
j_gene: TRBJ2-2; v_gene: TRBV28; abundance: NA; d_gene: NA; CDR3nt: TGTGCCAGCAGTACCCCGACAGGAAACACCGGGGAGCTGTTTTTT; CDR3aa: CASSTPTGNTGELFF
j_gene: TRBJ1-2; v_gene: TRBV6-6; abundance: NA; d_gene: TRBD1; CDR3nt: TGTGCCAGTGGGACAGCGAACTATGGCTACACCTTC; CDR3aa: CASGTANYGYTF
j_gene: TRBJ2-7; v_gene: TRBV5-5; abundance: NA; d_gene: TRBD1; CDR3nt: TGTGCCAGCAGCTTGGGGACAGGGCCCTACGAGCAGTACTTC; CDR3aa: CASSLGTGPYEQYF
j_gene: TRBJ2-7; v_gene: TRBV7-9; abundance: NA; d_gene: TRBD2; CDR3nt: TGTGCCAGCAGCGTTGCTGCTAGCGGGATTACCTACGAGCAGTACTTC; CDR3aa: CASSVAASGITYEQYF
j_gene: TRBJ2-5; v_gene: TRBV28; abundance: NA; d_gene: TRBD2; CDR3nt: TGTGCCAGCGGGCTTAGCGGGAGGGCCCAAGAGACCCAGTACTTC; CDR3aa: CASGLSGRAQETQYF
j_gene: TRBJ2-3; v_gene: TRBV5-4; abundance: NA; d_gene: TRBD1; CDR3nt: TGTGCCAGCAGCCGCGGGGACAGGGCTGGGGATACGCAGTATTTT; CDR3aa: CASSRGDRAGDTQYF
j_gene: TRBJ2-2; v_gene: TRBV5-4; abundance: NA; d_gene: TRBD2; CDR3nt: TGTGCCAGCAGTTTTGGGACTAGCGGGAGGGTGAACACCGGGGAGCTGTTTTTT; CDR3aa: CASSFGTSGRVNTGELFF
j_gene: TRBJ2-7; v_gene: TRBV7-9; abundance: NA; d_gene: NA; CDR3nt: TGTTCCAGCGGAAGGAGCTCCTACGAGCAGTACTTC; CDR3aa: CSSGRSSYEQYF
j_gene: TRBJ2-2; v_gene: TRBV15; abundance: few; d_gene: NA; CDR3nt: TGTGCCACCAGCAGAGTCTATACCGGGGAGCTGTTTTTT; CDR3aa: CATSRVYTGELFF
j_gene: TRBJ1-2; v_gene: TRBV6-5; abundance: NA; d_gene: TRBD1; CDR3nt: TGTGCCAGCAGCCCCGGCTTGACAGGGAACTATGGCTACACCTTC; CDR3aa: CASSPGLTGNYGYTF
j_gene: TRBJ2-3; v_gene: TRBV6-4; abundance: NA; d_gene: TRBD2; CDR3nt: TGTGCCAGCAGTGAAAGGGCGGGGGGAGCAGATACGCAGTATTTT; CDR3aa: CASSERAGGADTQYF
j_gene: TRBJ1-3; v_gene: TRBV7-9; abundance: NA; d_gene: NA; CDR3nt: TGTGCCACCCGCTCAGGCTACTCTGGAAACACCATATATTTT; CDR3aa: CATRSGYSGNTIYF
j_gene: TRBJ2-1; v_gene: TRBV5-1; abundance: NA; d_gene: TRBD1; CDR3nt: TGCGCCAGCAGCTTGGTTTCGCCCGGGACAGGGGGCAGGCGGGCCACCTACAATGAGCAGTTCTTC; CDR3aa: CASSLVSPGTGGRRATYNEQFF
j_gene: TRBJ1-2; v_gene: TRBV2; abundance: NA; d_gene: NA; CDR3nt: TGTGCCAGCAGTGGAGGCAGGGTTTTTGGCTACACCTTC; CDR3aa: CASSGGRVFGYTF
j_gene: TRBJ2-2; v_gene: TRBV13; abundance: NA; d_gene: NA; CDR3nt: TGTGCCAGCAGCGTACCCTACAGGGTTTCGAACACCGGGGAGCTGTTTTTT; CDR3aa: CASSVPYRVSNTGELFF
j_gene: TRBJ2-1; v_gene: TRBV6-1; abundance: NA; d_gene: TRBD2; CDR3nt: TGTGCCAGCAGTTTGACTAGCGGGGGGCACAATGAGCAGTTCTTC; CDR3aa: CASSLTSGGHNEQFF
j_gene: TRBJ1-4; v_gene: TRBV25-1; abundance: NA; d_gene: TRBD1; CDR3nt: TGTGCCAGCAGTGAGGGGCTGGGACAGGGTGGGGAAAAACTGTTTTTT; CDR3aa: CASSEGLGQGGEKLFF
j_gene: TRBJ2-3; v_gene: TRBV7-9; abundance: NA; d_gene: NA; CDR3nt: TGTGCCAGCAGGGGCCGAACAGATACGCAGTATTTT; CDR3aa: CASRGRTDTQYF
j_gene: TRBJ2-7; v_gene: TRBV10-1; abundance: few; d_gene: TRBD1; CDR3nt: TGCGCCAGCACCCGGGACAGGGGGACGAAGGAGCAGTACTTC; CDR3aa: CASTRDRGTKEQYF
j_gene: TRBJ2-3; v_gene: TRBV6-1; abundance: NA; d_gene: NA; CDR3nt: TGTGCCAGCAGTGAAGTTTTGGCTAGCACAGATACGCAGTATTTT; CDR3aa: CASSEVLASTDTQYF
j_gene: TRBJ1-2; v_gene: TRBV27; abundance: NA; d_gene: NA; CDR3nt: TGTGCCAGCAGTTCCATGGAAGACAGGATATATGGCTACACCTTC; CDR3aa: CASSSMEDRIYGYTF
j_gene: TRBJ1-6; v_gene: TRBV7-2; abundance: NA; d_gene: NA; CDR3nt: TGTGCCAGCAGCTTAGCCGGTGGGGGGTCACCCCTCCACTTT; CDR3aa: CASSLAGGGSPLHF
j_gene: TRBJ2-7; v_gene: TRBV28; abundance: NA; d_gene: TRBD2; CDR3nt: TGTGCCAGCAGCCCCTTGACTAGCGGGACCTACGAGCAGTACTTC; CDR3aa: CASSPLTSGTYEQYF
j_gene: TRBJ1-1; v_gene: TRBV6-5; abundance: once; d_gene: NA; CDR3nt: TGTGCCAGCAGTCGCTCAACAGGGTTGAACACTGAAGCTTTCTTT; CDR3aa: CASSRSTGLNTEAFF
j_gene: TRBJ2-3; v_gene: TRBV7-9; abundance: NA; d_gene: TRBD2; CDR3nt: TGTGCCAGCAGCTCCGGGACTAGCAGCACAGATACGCAGTATTTT; CDR3aa: CASSSGTSSTDTQYF
j_gene: TRBJ2-6; v_gene: TRBV19; abundance: once; d_gene: NA; CDR3nt: TGTGCCAGGAATAGGGGGTGGCTGATTTGGGCCAACGTCCTGACTTTC; CDR3aa: CARNRGWLIWANVLTF
j_gene: TRBJ1-2; v_gene: TRBV19; abundance: NA; d_gene: TRBD1; CDR3nt: TGTGCCAGTAGTAGGCAGGGGGCCTATGGCTACACCTTC; CDR3aa: CASSRQGAYGYTF